This TCR beta chain is drawn from a study of T cell responses to AZD1222 COVID-19 vaccine. Turning to this clone: The antigen is unknown.

Sequencing used immunoSEQ multiplex PCR; TCRdb keeps in-frame clones, though not all of them. The data show some 180,000 clones, approximately 93% seen once. Notes on the study in general: Spike-specific TCRs gained breadth and depth after people received two AZD1222 doses. Most donors were white British and more were female, and clonal diversity was possibly underestimated.

The V gene end was trimmed by 1 base and the J gene end by 9 bases; junction bases not matched to a gene: 5. Germline V gene lookup returns CDR1 SQVTM and CDR2 ANQGSEA. The CDR3 sequence is 12 residues long. This sequence joins TRBV29-1 and TRBJ1-2, with 7 bases fitting TRBD1. The sequences come from peripheral blood, collected 28 days after the second AZD1222 dose. The TCR was taken from an adult who received the AZD1222 COVID-19 vaccine. As DNA, the CDR3 is TGCAGCGTTGAAGTCGCACAGGGGCGCTACACCTTC. Translated, it gives CSVEVAQGRYTF.